These 27 T cell receptor beta chains were all obtained from the same sample, sequenced in a study of CD8 T cells in ankylosing spondylitis. MiXCR was run by TCRdb on the 5' RACE reads, yielding one entry per CDR3 protein. Among about 150,000 distinct CDR3 sequences listed, about 32% were seen once. Input material: synovial fluid, either unsorted or a sorted T cell fraction (not recorded which). The receptor source for this set is a male donor with ankylosing spondylitis.

The chain uses TRBV20-1 and TRBJ2-1; 11 positions agree with TRBD2. Germline CDR1 DFQATT, CDR2 SNEGSKA (reference sequence). This CDR3 has 16 residues. The V and J ends lost 5 bases and 4 bases, in that order; junction bases with no gene match: 10. CDR3 residues: CSALSGRVVSYNEQFF. The CDR3 DNA reads TGCAGTGCTCTTAGCGGGAGGGTTGTCTCTTACAATGAGCAGTTCTTC.

This clonotype has at least ten counts. The CDR3 here is CASSPAVSSSYNEQFF. CDR3 nucleotides: TGTGCCAGCAGCCCGGCGGTATCGAGCTCCTACAATGAGCAGTTCTTC. The V gene is TRBV7-9, the J gene TRBJ2-1; D remains unclear. CDR1 SEHNR and CDR2 FQNEAQ come from the germline V gene (reference sequence). The CDR3 covers 16 residues. V was cut by 5 bases and J by 0 bases, with 14 bases left in between.

This clonotype was seen a handful of times. This chain connects TRBV20-1 to TRBJ1-1, with D unclear. The CDR3 is made up of 10 amino acids. CDR1 is DFQATT and CDR2 is SNEGSKA in the germline V gene (reference sequence). V dropped 3 bases and J dropped 1 base, with 0 bases sitting between them. CDR3 nucleotides: TGCAGTGCTAGGAACACTGAAGCTTTCTTT. The encoded protein is CSARNTEAFF.

The rearrangement links TRBV29-1 to TRBJ2-6; 9 nucleotides line up with TRBD1. The CDR3 spans 14 residues. V lost 5 bases, J lost 8 bases, and 7 bases stayed unmatched. The germline CDR1 and CDR2 sequences are SQVTM and ANQGSEA. CDR3 amino acids: CSVNDRGTPNVLTF. CDR3 sequence (DNA): TGCAGCGTTAACGACAGGGGGACGCCCAACGTCCTGACTTTC. Combining the CDR3 with reference TRBV29-1 and TRBJ2-6 gives the whole variable domain SAVISQKPSRDICQRGTSLTIQCQVDSQVTMMFWYRQQPGQSLTLIATANQGSEATYESGFVIDKFPISRPNLTFSTLTVSNMSPEDSSIYLCSVNDRGTPNVLTFGAGSRLTVL.

This clonotype was seen a handful of times. The rearrangement uses TRBV7-9 and TRBJ1-6; D is unclear. The CDR3 runs to 15 residues. Trimming took off 5 bases at V and 0 bases at J, with 8 bases between the two ends. Germline V gives CDR1 SEHNR, CDR2 FQNEAQ (reference sequence). The CDR3 here is CASSPHHSYNSPLHF. CDR3 in DNA: TGTGCCAGCAGCCCCCACCACTCCTATAATTCACCCCTCCACTTT. The full variable domain, rest sourced from reference TRBV7-9 and TRBJ1-6, is DTGVSQNPRHKITKRGQNVTFRCDPISEHNRLYWYRQTLGQGPEFLTYFQNEAQLEKSRLLSDRFSAERPKGSFSTLEIQRTEQGDSAMYLCASSPHHSYNSPLHFGNGTRLTVT.

This clonotype showed up just a few times. V and J are TRBV12-3 or TRBV12-4 and TRBJ2-7; D gene ambiguous. V gave up 8 bases and J gave up 2 bases, with 16 bases separating them. This CDR3 has 14 residues. CDR3 protein: CASPGTRPPYEQYF. The CDR3 DNA reads as TGTGCCAGCCCTGGAACAAGGCCGCCCTACGAGCAGTACTTC.

The CDR3 nucleotides are TGTGCCAGCAGCGCTACTCCGCGTCAAGAGACCCAGTACTTC. Its protein product is CASSATPRQETQYF. The chain has TRBV9 and TRBJ2-5; no clear D gene. Germline V gives CDR1 SGDLS, CDR2 YYNGEE. The CDR3 has 14 amino acids. The V end was cut by 3 bases, the J end by 2 bases, with 11 bases between.

There are many counts of this clonotype. This chain connects TRBV9 to TRBJ1-4; possible D gene TRBD1, 6 bases. Germline CDR1 is SGDLS and CDR2 is YYNGEE. Trimming cost V 0 bases and J 7 bases, with 10 bases left between them. This CDR3 is built from 14 residues. The CDR3 nucleotides read TGTGCCAGCAGCGTAGCACAGGGAGGTGAAAAACTGTTTTTT. It codes for CASSVAQGGEKLFF.

Points on this clonotype: Germline is not matched at one junction end, which may reflect a read error. This chain uses TRBV5-1 with TRBJ1-4, with 7 bases that match TRBD1. The CDR3 sequence is 16 residues long. The germline V gene encodes CDR1 SGHRS and CDR2 YFSETQ. The CDR3 DNA reads as TGCGCCAGCAGTTTGGATTTGGGACAGCGCAATGAAAAACTGTTTTTT. Amino acids: CASSLDLGQRNEKLFF.

This chain joins TRBV7-9 and TRBJ2-2; TRBD2 is a possible D gene (6 bases). The CDR3 is 14 amino acids. V was pared by 6 bases and J by 6 bases, with 14 bases between. Germline V CDR1 and CDR2: SEHNR, FQNEAQ (reference sequence). The CDR3 protein is CASRIGGEAGELFF. The DNA for the CDR3 is TGTGCCAGCAGAATTGGAGGGGAGGCCGGGGAGCTGTTTTTT.

The rearrangement joins TRBV7-3 to TRBJ2-3, with 11 positions matching TRBD2. Germline V gives CDR1 SGHTA, CDR2 FQGTGA. Trimming at V came to 5 bases and at J to 5 bases, leaving 12 bases not matched to a gene. CDR3 length: 17 amino acids. For the CDR3, the DNA is TGTGCCAGCAGCCCTCATAGCGGGAGGGCCGGTAAAGATACGCAGTATTTT. It yields the protein CASSPHSGRAGKDTQYF.

This clonotype appeared many times. The chain has TRBV6-1 and TRBJ2-7, with 10 bases fitting TRBD2. The CDR3 is 19 residues long. Trimming removed 6 bases from V and 4 bases from J; junction bases left unmatched: 21. From germline, CDR1 is MNHNS and CDR2 SASEGT. CDR3 residues: CASSFRAAGRTSGAYEQYF. The CDR3 region has the DNA TGTGCCAGCAGCTTCCGGGCCGCAGGGCGCACTAGCGGGGCTTACGAGCAGTACTTC.

This clonotype was seen a few times. Here the CDR3 reads CASSYSRTTGRETQYF. Here the CDR3 DNA reads TGTGCCAGCAGTTACTCGAGGACAACAGGTCGAGAGACCCAGTACTTC. This chain links TRBV6-5 with TRBJ2-5, with D maybe TRBD1 (5 bases). CDR1 is MNHEY and CDR2 is SVGAGI in the germline V gene. V was trimmed by 0 bases and J by 4 bases, leaving 15 bases between them. The CDR3 spans 16 residues.

This clonotype is judged medium-sized. V is TRBV4-1 and J is TRBJ2-7; D gene unclear. V was cut by 0 bases and J by 4 bases, with 4 bases left in between. Germline V gene sequence: CDR1 MGHRA, CDR2 YSYEKL. The CDR3 has 12 amino acids. CDR3 sequence (DNA): TGCGCCAGCAGCCAAGATTTGTACGAGCAGTACTTC. Encoded protein: CASSQDLYEQYF.

This clonotype was seen a handful of times. The chain employs TRBV19 and TRBJ1-5; D might be TRBD1 (5 bases). Germline CDR1 is LNHDA and CDR2 is SQIVND (reference sequence). Deletions cut 5 bases from V and 0 bases from J, with 17 bases between. CDR3 length: 17 amino acids. CDR3 DNA: TGTGCCAGTAGTGCGGACGGGGCCCGGGGTAGCAATCAGCCCCAGCATTTT. Protein sequence: CASSADGARGSNQPQHF.

This clonotype was recorded at least ten times. The V call is TRBV25-1, the J call TRBJ2-5; D possibly corresponds to TRBD1 (6 bases). Trimming left V 5 bases short and J 3 bases short, with 16 bases between. Germline CDR1 and CDR2: MGHDK and SYGVNS. This CDR3 is built from 15 residues. CDR3 loop: CASSRQEGPEETQYF. The CDR3 nucleotides are TGTGCCAGCAGTCGACAGGAAGGTCCTGAAGAGACCCAGTACTTC.

CDR3 nucleotides: TGTGCCACCAGTGAGGCGGCCGGGCGAGGCTACACCTTC. This translates into CATSEAAGRGYTF. The gene calls are TRBV24-1 and TRBJ1-2; D is unresolved. Per germline, CDR1 KGHDR and CDR2 SFDVKD. CDR3 length equals 13 residues. V lost 4 bases, J lost 8 bases, and 13 bases lay in between.

The chain employs TRBV12-3 or TRBV12-4 and TRBJ2-5, with 7 bases identical to TRBD1. V trimming: 6 bases; J trimming: 5 bases; junction bases outside the gene matches: 12. There are 15 residues in the CDR3. The CDR3 reads CASSTVTGVVETQYF. CDR3 nucleotides: TGTGCCAGCAGCACAGTTACAGGGGTTGTCGAGACCCAGTACTTC.

V is TRBV6-5 and J is TRBJ1-4; 9 nucleotides agree with TRBD1. Germline CDR1 is MNHEY and CDR2 is SVGAGI. This CDR3 has 15 amino acids. V trimming: 2 bases; J trimming: 8 bases; junction bases outside the gene matches: 6. CDR3 region: CASSYPRQGGEKLFF. CDR3 nucleotide sequence: TGTGCCAGCAGTTACCCTAGACAGGGGGGGGAAAAACTGTTTTTT.

This clonotype came up many times. The DNA for the CDR3 is TGTGCCAGCAGTTCGCAACCCGGGACAGGGGAGAACACCGGGGAGCTGTTTTTT. Translated: CASSSQPGTGENTGELFF. This chain joins TRBV12-3 or TRBV12-4 and TRBJ2-2, with TRBD1 matching over 10 bases. With 4 bases clipped from V and 1 base from J, the junction kept 9 bases outside the gene matches. The CDR3 contains 18 residues.

V is TRBV20-1 and J is TRBJ2-7, with D possibly being TRBD1 (5 bases). This CDR3 contains 13 residues. V lost 3 bases to trimming and J lost 3 bases, with 12 bases between them. The V gene's germline CDR1 is DFQATT and CDR2 SNEGSKA (reference sequence). The CDR3 protein is CSASGALDYEQYF. In nucleotides, the CDR3 is TGCAGTGCTAGTGGGGCCTTGGACTACGAGCAGTACTTC.

The rearrangement uses TRBV3-1 and TRBJ1-2, with unresolved D. V was cut by 2 bases and J by 4 bases, with 5 bases left in between. Germline V CDR1 and CDR2: LGHDT, YNNKEL (reference sequence). This CDR3 has 12 residues. The CDR3 DNA is TGTGCCAGCAGCCAACAAATCTATGGCTACACCTTC. Its protein product is CASSQQIYGYTF.

The J gene is TRBJ2-7, the V gene TRBV7-2; D may be TRBD2 (5 bases). With 5 bases removed from V and 6 bases from J, the gap between germline ends came to 14 bases. CDR1 SGHTA and CDR2 FQGNSA come from the germline V gene. The CDR3 has 13 residues. CDR3 DNA: TGTGCCAGCAGCCGGGGATGGTTCGGCGAGCAGTACTTC. Its translation: CASSRGWFGEQYF.

This clonotype was observed many times. The J gene is TRBJ2-3, the V gene TRBV3-1; D is uncertain. CDR1 LGHDT and CDR2 YNNKEL come from the germline V gene (reference sequence). V dropped 8 bases and J dropped 3 bases, with 6 bases sitting between them. The CDR3 is 11 amino acids. The CDR3 spells CASGRTDTQYF. The CDR3 nucleotides are TGTGCCAGCGGCAGAACAGATACGCAGTATTTT.

This clonotype has just a few counts. The CDR3 nucleotides are TGTGCCAGTAGTGTCAGGGACCTACAAGAGACCCAGTACTTC. This gives the protein CASSVRDLQETQYF. The chain combines TRBV19 with TRBJ2-5; the D call may be TRBD1 or TRBD2 (5 bases each). CDR1 LNHDA and CDR2 SQIVND come from the germline V gene (reference sequence). V lost 5 bases and J lost 2, with 12 bases in between. This CDR3 comprises 14 residues.

Only a few counts were recorded for this clonotype. This rearrangement joins TRBV20-1 to TRBJ1-1; D remains unclear. The CDR3 is 11 amino acids. The V end lost 2 bases, the J end lost 6 bases, and 7 bases lay between the germline ends. Germline V lookup: CDR1 DFQATT, CDR2 SNEGSKA (reference sequence). The CDR3, as DNA: TGCAGTGCTAGACCCAATGCTGAAGCTTTCTTT. Translating gives CSARPNAEAFF.

This clonotype appeared many times. The chain joins TRBV3-1 to TRBJ2-1; 9 bases are a match to TRBD1. Per the germline V gene, CDR1 is LGHDT and CDR2 is YNNKEL (reference sequence). V lost 4 bases to trimming and J lost 6 bases; unmatched junction nucleotides: 13. The CDR3 runs 17 residues. The CDR3 spells CASSLRLRDRVGNEQFF. In DNA form, the CDR3 reads TGTGCCAGCAGCCTTAGACTCCGGGACAGGGTTGGCAATGAGCAGTTCTTC.